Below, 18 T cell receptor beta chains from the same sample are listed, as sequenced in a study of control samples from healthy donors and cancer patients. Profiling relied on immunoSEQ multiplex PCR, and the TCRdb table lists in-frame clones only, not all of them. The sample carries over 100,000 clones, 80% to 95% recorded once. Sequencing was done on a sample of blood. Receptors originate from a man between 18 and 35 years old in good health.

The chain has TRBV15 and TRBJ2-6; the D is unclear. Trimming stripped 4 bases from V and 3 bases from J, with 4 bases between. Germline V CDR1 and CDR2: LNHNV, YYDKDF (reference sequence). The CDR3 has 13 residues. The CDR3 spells CATSIGGANVLTF. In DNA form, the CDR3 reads TGTGCCACCAGCATAGGTGGGGCCAACGTCCTGACTTTC.

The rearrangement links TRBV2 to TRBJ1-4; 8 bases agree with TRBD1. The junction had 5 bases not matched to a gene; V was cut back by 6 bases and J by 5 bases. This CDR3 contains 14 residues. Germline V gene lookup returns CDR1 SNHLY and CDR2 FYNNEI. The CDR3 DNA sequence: TGTGCCAGCAGAGGACAGGGCCCCAATGAAAAACTGTTTTTT. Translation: CASRGQGPNEKLFF.

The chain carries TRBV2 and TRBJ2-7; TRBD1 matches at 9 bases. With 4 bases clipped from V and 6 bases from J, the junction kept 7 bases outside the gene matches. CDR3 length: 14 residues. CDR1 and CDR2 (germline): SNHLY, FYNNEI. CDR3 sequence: CASSVGTGMSEQYF. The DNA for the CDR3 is TGTGCCAGCAGTGTCGGGACAGGGATGTCCGAGCAGTACTTC.

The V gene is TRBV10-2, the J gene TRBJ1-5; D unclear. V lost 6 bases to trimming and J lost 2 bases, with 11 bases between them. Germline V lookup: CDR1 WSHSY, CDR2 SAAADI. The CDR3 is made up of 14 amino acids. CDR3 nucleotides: TGCGCCAGCAGCCACCTTGGGGGCAATCAGCCCCAGCATTTT. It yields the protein CASSHLGGNQPQHF.

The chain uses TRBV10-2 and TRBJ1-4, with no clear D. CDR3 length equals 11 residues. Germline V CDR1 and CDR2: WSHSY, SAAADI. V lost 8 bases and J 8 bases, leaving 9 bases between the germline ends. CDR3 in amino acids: CASGGKEKLFF. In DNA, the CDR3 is TGCGCCAGCGGCGGAAAGGAAAAACTGTTTTTT.

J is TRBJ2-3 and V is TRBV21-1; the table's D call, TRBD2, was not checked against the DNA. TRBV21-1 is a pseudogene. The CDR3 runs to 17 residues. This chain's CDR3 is CASSKEVPGTSTDTQYF. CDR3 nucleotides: TGTGCCAGCAGCAAAGAGGTCCCTGGGACTAGCACAGATACGCAGTATTTT.

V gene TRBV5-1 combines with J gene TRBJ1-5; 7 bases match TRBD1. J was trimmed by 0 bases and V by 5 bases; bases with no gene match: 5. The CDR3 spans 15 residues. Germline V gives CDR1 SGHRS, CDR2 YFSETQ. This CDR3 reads CASRAGGNSNQPQHF. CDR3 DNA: TGCGCCAGCAGGGCAGGGGGTAATAGCAATCAGCCCCAGCATTTT.

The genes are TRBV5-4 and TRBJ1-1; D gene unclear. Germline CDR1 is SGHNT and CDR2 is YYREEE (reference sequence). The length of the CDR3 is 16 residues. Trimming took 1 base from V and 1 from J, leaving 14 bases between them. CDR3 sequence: CASSLIGRIRNTEAFF. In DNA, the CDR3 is TGTGCCAGCAGCTTGATCGGGAGAATAAGGAACACTGAAGCTTTCTTT.

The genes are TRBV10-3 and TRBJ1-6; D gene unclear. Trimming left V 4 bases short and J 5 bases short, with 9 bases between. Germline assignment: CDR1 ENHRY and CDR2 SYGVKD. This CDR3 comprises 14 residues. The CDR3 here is CAISGTGDNSPLHF. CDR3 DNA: TGTGCCATCAGTGGGACCGGCGATAATTCACCCCTCCACTTT.

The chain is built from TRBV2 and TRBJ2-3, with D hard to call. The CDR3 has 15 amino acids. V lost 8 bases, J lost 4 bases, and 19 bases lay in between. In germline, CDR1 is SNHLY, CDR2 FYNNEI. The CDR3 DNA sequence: TGTGCCAGCCAGAACCGGGCCTCGCAACCAGATACGCAGTATTTT. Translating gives CASQNRASQPDTQYF. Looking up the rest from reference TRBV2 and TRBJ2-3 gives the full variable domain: EPEVTQTPSHQVTQMGQEVILRCVPISNHLYFYWYRQILGQKVEFLVSFYNNEISEKSEIFDDQFSVERPDGSNFTLKIRSTKLEDSAMYFCASQNRASQPDTQYFGPGTRLTVL.

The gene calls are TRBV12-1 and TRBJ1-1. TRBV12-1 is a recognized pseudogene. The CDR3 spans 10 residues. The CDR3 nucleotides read TGTGCCAGCAGCTTTGCGCGAGCTTTCTTT. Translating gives CASSFARAFF.

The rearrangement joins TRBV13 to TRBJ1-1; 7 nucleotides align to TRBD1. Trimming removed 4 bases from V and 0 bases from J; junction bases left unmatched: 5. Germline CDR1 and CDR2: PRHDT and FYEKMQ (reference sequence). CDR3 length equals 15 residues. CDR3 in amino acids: CASSYTGQLNTEAFF. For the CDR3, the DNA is TGTGCCAGCAGCTATACGGGACAGCTGAACACTGAAGCTTTCTTT. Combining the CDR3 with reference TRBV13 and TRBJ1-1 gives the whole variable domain AAGVIQSPRHLIKEKRETATLKCYPIPRHDTVYWYQQGPGQDPQFLISFYEKMQSDKGSIPDRFSAQQFSDYHSELNMSSLELGDSALYFCASSYTGQLNTEAFFGQGTRLTVV.

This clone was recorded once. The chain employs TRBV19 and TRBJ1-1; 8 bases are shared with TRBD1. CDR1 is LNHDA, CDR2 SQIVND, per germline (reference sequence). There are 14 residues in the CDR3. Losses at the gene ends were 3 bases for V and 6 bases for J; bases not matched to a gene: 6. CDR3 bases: TGTGCCAGTAGTATCGGACAGGGTGGGGCTGAAGCTTTCTTT. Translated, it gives CASSIGQGGAEAFF.

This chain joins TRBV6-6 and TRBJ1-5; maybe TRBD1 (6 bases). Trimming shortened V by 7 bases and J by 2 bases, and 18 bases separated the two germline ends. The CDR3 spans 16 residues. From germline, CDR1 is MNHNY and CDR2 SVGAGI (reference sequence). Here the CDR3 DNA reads TGTGCCAGCAACAAGGGACACTCTAGAGGCAATCAGCCCCAGCATTTT. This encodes CASNKGHSRGNQPQHF.

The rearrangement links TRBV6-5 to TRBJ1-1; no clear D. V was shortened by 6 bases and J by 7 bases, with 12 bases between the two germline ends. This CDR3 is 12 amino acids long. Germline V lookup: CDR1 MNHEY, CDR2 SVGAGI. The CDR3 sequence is CASRHGGGEAFF. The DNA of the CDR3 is TGTGCCAGCAGGCACGGAGGTGGTGAAGCTTTCTTT.

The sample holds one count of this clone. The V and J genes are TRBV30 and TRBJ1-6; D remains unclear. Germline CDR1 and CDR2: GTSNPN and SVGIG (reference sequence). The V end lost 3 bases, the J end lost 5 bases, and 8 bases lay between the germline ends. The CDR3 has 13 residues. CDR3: CAWSGPDNSPLHF. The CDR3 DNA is TGTGCCTGGAGCGGACCCGATAATTCACCCCTCCACTTT.

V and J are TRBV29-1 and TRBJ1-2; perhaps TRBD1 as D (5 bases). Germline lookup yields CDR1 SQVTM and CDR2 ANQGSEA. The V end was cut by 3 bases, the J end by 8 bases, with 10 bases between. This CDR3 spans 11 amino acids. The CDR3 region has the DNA TGCAGCGTTGACCCCAGGGAGGGCTACACCTTC. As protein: CSVDPREGYTF.

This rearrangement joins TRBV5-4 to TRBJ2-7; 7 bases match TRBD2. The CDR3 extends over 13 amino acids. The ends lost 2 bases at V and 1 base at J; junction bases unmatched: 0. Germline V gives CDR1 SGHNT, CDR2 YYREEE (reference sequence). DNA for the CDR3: TGTGCCAGCAGCTTCGGGGGGTCCTACGAGCAGTACTTC. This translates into CASSFGGSYEQYF.